These T cell receptor beta chains were read from a single sample in a study of blood T cells in healthy people across ages. TCRdb redid the calling of the 5' RACE reads with MiXCR, one entry per CDR3 protein. The sample consists of about 810,000 distinct CDR3 sequences, under 40% of them appearing once. Sequencing was done on a sample of blood. The receptor set was obtained from a man younger than 30 in good health. CDR3s include the opening cysteine and the closing phenylalanine or tryptophan. D genes are given only for firm matches. Some rows mark clone size as missing; the rest say once, few, many or name a class of expanded clone.

-,TRBJ2-3,-,TRBV3-1,14,CASSQDAGIDTQYF,TGTGCCAGCAGCCAAGATGCGGGCATAGATACGCAGTATTTT
many,TRBJ2-1,TRBD2,TRBV5-1,13,CASGSGGGNEQFF,TGCGCCAGCGGGTCAGGCGGGGGGAATGAGCAGTTCTTC
few,TRBJ1-1,TRBD1,TRBV2,14,CASSTDRANTEAFF,TGTGCCAGCAGCACCGACAGGGCCAACACTGAAGCTTTCTTT
-,TRBJ1-5,-,TRBV6-5,13,CASSKGFSQPQHF,TGTGCCAGCAGTAAGGGGTTTAGCCAGCCCCAGCATTTT
few,TRBJ1-4,TRBD1,TRBV18,17,CASSPSGQRTSNEKLFF,TGTGCCAGCTCACCATCGGGACAGCGGACGAGCAATGAAAAACTGTTTTTT
few,TRBJ1-2,-,TRBV6-5,13,CASRRTDVYGYTF,TGTGCCAGCAGGAGGACAGATGTCTATGGCTACACCTTC
many,TRBJ2-1,-,TRBV2,14,CLSSTGAGYNEQFF,TGCCTTAGCTCTACCGGGGCGGGATACAATGAGCAGTTCTTC
few,TRBJ1-1,-,TRBV3-1,13,CASSQGGSTEAFF,TGTGCCAGCAGCCAAGGGGGGTCGACTGAAGCTTTCTTT
many,TRBJ2-7,-,TRBV14,14,CASSQDQVPYEQYF,TGTGCCAGCAGCCAAGATCAGGTACCCTACGAGCAGTACTTC
few,TRBJ1-2,TRBD1,TRBV7-8,16,CASSSFGTGGARGYTF,TGTGCCAGCAGCTCATTCGGGACAGGGGGCGCGCGGGGCTACACCTTC